A selection of T cell receptor beta chains follows, all from one sample in a study of shared clonotypes between healthy human individuals. The method was immunoSEQ multiplex PCR; TCRdb's version includes in-frame clones alone and lacks a portion of them. The sample records 760,000 or so clones, approximately 97% being singletons. The sequenced material came from naive CD8+ T cells sorted from blood. The receptors were sampled from a man younger than 40 in good health. Both conserved end residues are part of each CDR3. D genes are given only for firm matches. Clone size appears in some rows only: once, few, many, or a class for an expanded clone.

size,J,D,V,DNA,CDR3
NA,TRBJ2-5,NA,TRBV11-3,TGTGCCAGCAGCCCGCTTGACAGTAAAGAGACCCAGTACTTC,CASSPLDSKETQYF
NA,TRBJ2-3,NA,TRBV29-1,TGCAGCGTTGAGAGTCCCAGGGCGCTAGATACGCAGTATTTT,CSVESPRALDTQYF
NA,TRBJ1-1,NA,TRBV6-5,TGTGCCAGCAGTCATCAGGGCATGAACACTGAAGCTTTCTTT,CASSHQGMNTEAFF
NA,TRBJ2-1,NA,TRBV7-9,TGTGCCAGCAGCTTAGATAGTGGCGGGGACAATGAGCAGTTCTTC,CASSLDSGGDNEQFF
NA,TRBJ1-2,TRBD1,TRBV29-1,TGCAGCGTTGAAGGGGAGAACAGGGGGCCGTCCTATGGCTACACCTTC,CSVEGENRGPSYGYTF
NA,TRBJ2-1,NA,TRBV19,TGTGCCAGTAGTATCGTTCCAGGAATCCCTAATGAGCAGTTCTTC,CASSIVPGIPNEQFF
NA,TRBJ2-1,TRBD1,TRBV6-5,TGTGCCAGCAGGAAGGGACAGTCCAATGAGCAGTTCTTC,CASRKGQSNEQFF
NA,TRBJ2-7,NA,TRBV6-5,TGTGCCAGCAGTTACTCGAGAGGGGCTTTTCGATACGAGCAGTACTTC,CASSYSRGAFRYEQYF
NA,TRBJ2-7,TRBD1,TRBV27,TGTGCCAGCAGTCTTCCGGACAGGGCCTACGAGCAGTACTTC,CASSLPDRAYEQYF
NA,TRBJ1-2,TRBD1,TRBV13,TGTGCCAGCAGCTCTACAGGAGGGGGCCGCTCCTATGGCTACACCTTC,CASSSTGGGRSYGYTF
NA,TRBJ1-2,NA,TRBV27,TGTGCCAGCAGCCACTCTCCAGGGGTTATAAATGGCTACACCTTC,CASSHSPGVINGYTF
once,TRBJ2-7,TRBD1,TRBV13,TGTGCCAGCAGCCTGGACAGGAGCTCCTACGAGCAGTACTTC,CASSLDRSSYEQYF
NA,TRBJ2-1,TRBD2,TRBV10-2,TGCGCCAGCATCGGAGGTTCGGGAGGGCCGGGGGGTGAGCAGTTCTTC,CASIGGSGGPGGEQFF
once,TRBJ2-1,NA,TRBV7-3,TGTGCCAGCAGCTTAGTATCTGGGCCTATTCCCAATGAGCAGTTCTTC,CASSLVSGPIPNEQFF
once,TRBJ2-3,TRBD2,TRBV9,TGTGCCAGCAGCCCCGATCCGGGACTAGCTGGAGATACGCAGTATTTT,CASSPDPGLAGDTQYF
NA,TRBJ1-1,TRBD1,TRBV9,TGTGCCAGCAGCGCCGGGACAGACACAATTGAAGCTTTCTTT,CASSAGTDTIEAFF
NA,TRBJ2-3,NA,TRBV9,TGTGCCAGCAGCGTAGTTGGGAGTACAGATACGCAGTATTTT,CASSVVGSTDTQYF
NA,TRBJ2-1,NA,TRBV27,TGTGCCAGCAGTTTACAAACCTACAATGAGCAGTTCTTC,CASSLQTYNEQFF
NA,TRBJ2-7,NA,TRBV5-4,TGTGCCAGCAGCACACAGGGATCCGAGCAGTACTTC,CASSTQGSEQYF
once,TRBJ2-1,TRBD2,TRBV27,TGTGCCAGCAGTTTATCGAGACTAGCGGAATACAATGAGCAGTTCTTC,CASSLSRLAEYNEQFF
NA,TRBJ1-5,NA,TRBV7-9,TGTGCCAGCAGCTTATGGTCCCCCGGAGATAATCAGCCCCAGCATTTT,CASSLWSPGDNQPQHF
once,TRBJ1-2,NA,TRBV6-7,TGTGCCAGCAGTTACTCCCGGGGGTATGGCTACACCTTC,CASSYSRGYGYTF
NA,TRBJ1-3,NA,TRBV27,TGTGCCAGCAGCTCAGGGGTACGAAACACCATATATTTT,CASSSGVRNTIYF
NA,TRBJ1-4,NA,TRBV27,TGTGCCAGCAGTTTGATGTTTGGGGGTTTAGGGCAACTGTTTTTT,CASSLMFGGLGQLFF
NA,TRBJ2-1,TRBD2,TRBV7-9,TGTGCCAGCAGCTCGACCACTAGCGCGATTTTCAATGAGCAGTTCTTC,CASSSTTSAIFNEQFF
NA,TRBJ1-3,NA,TRBV7-6,TGTGCCAGCAGCCACGATGGACAGAGCTCTGGAAACACCATATATTTT,CASSHDGQSSGNTIYF
NA,TRBJ1-2,NA,TRBV9,TGTGCCAGCAGCGTCAGGGGAGGGTATGGCTACACCTTC,CASSVRGGYGYTF
NA,TRBJ1-2,NA,TRBV5-1,TGCGCCAGCAGCTTTAGCATGGAGGGGCAGAACTATGGCTACACCTTC,CASSFSMEGQNYGYTF
NA,TRBJ2-5,NA,TRBV9,TGTGCCAGCAGCGTAGTGTATACGGAGACCCAGTACTTC,CASSVVYTETQYF
NA,TRBJ2-1,TRBD1,TRBV11-3,TGTGCCAGTACCGGGACAGGCGTGAATGAGCAGTTCTTC,CASTGTGVNEQFF
NA,TRBJ1-5,NA,TRBV19,TGTGCCAGTAGCATAGGTGACAACAGCAATCAGCCCCAGCATTTT,CASSIGDNSNQPQHF
once,TRBJ1-4,TRBD1,TRBV7-9,TGTGCCAGCAGGCCGGGACAGGCTAATGAAAAACTGTTTTTT,CASRPGQANEKLFF
NA,TRBJ2-1,TRBD2,TRBV29-1,TGCAGCGTTGAAGACCTACTAGCGGAGGGTAACAATGAGCAGTTCTTC,CSVEDLLAEGNNEQFF
NA,TRBJ2-7,NA,TRBV2,TGTGCCAGCAGAGACACCTACGAGCAGTACTTC,CASRDTYEQYF
NA,TRBJ2-7,NA,TRBV4-1,TGCGCCAGCAGCCCTGAGGCCGAGGCCTACGAGCAGTACTTC,CASSPEAEAYEQYF
NA,TRBJ2-3,TRBD2,TRBV6-1,TGTGCCAGCAGGCTAGCGGGAGCCAAAGATACGCAGTATTTT,CASRLAGAKDTQYF
NA,TRBJ2-7,TRBD2,TRBV10-2,TGCGCCAGCATCCGAGGACCAACACGGGACTACCGCTCCTACGAGCAGTACTTC,CASIRGPTRDYRSYEQYF
NA,TRBJ2-1,TRBD1,TRBV4-3,TGCGCCAGCAGCCAAGATCAGGAGGACAGGGTGGATGAGCAGTTCTTC,CASSQDQEDRVDEQFF
NA,TRBJ2-7,NA,TRBV4-1,TGCGCCAGCAGCCAGACAGGTGTGATCGCCTACGAGCAGTACTTC,CASSQTGVIAYEQYF
NA,TRBJ2-3,NA,TRBV5-1,TGCGCCAGCAGCCTCCGTGCGAGACAGACAAGCACAGATACGCAGTATTTT,CASSLRARQTSTDTQYF
NA,TRBJ2-1,NA,TRBV4-3,TGCGCCAGCAGCCAAGGGTCCGGAAGATACAATGAGCAGTTCTTC,CASSQGSGRYNEQFF
NA,TRBJ2-2,TRBD2,TRBV27,TGTGCCAGCAGTTTATCTAGCGGGAGGTACACCGGGGAGCTGTTTTTT,CASSLSSGRYTGELFF
NA,TRBJ1-2,NA,TRBV28,TGTGCCAGCAGTTCTAACTATGGCTACACCTTC,CASSSNYGYTF
NA,TRBJ1-2,NA,TRBV7-9,TGTGCCAGCAGCCCCGCTCTCGGGGTGCGGCATGGCTACACCTTC,CASSPALGVRHGYTF
NA,TRBJ2-1,NA,TRBV11-3,TGTGCCAGCAGCTTAGATGACGGTCTAGTGGCGGACAATGAGCAGTTCTTC,CASSLDDGLVADNEQFF